The rows below give T cell receptor beta chains drawn from one sample of a study of blood T cell repertoires in COVID-19. Sequencing used immunoSEQ multiplex PCR; TCRdb keeps in-frame clones, though not all of them. The sample lists 280,000 or so clones, approximately 83% occurring once. The sample comprised peripheral blood. The receptor source for this set is a woman in her 30s who had recovered from COVID-19. Both conserved end residues are part of each CDR3. D genes are given only for firm matches. Not all rows give a size; the values are once, few, many and, for expanded clones, a class.

D gene: -; clone size: -; V gene: TRBV14; J gene: TRBJ1-1; CDR3 protein: CASSQSRNTEAFF; CDR3 DNA: TGTGCCAGCAGCCAATCGAGGAACACTGAAGCTTTCTTT
D gene: -; clone size: -; V gene: TRBV7-9; J gene: TRBJ1-1; CDR3 protein: CASSAGRWNTEAFF; CDR3 DNA: TGTGCCAGCAGCGCGGGACGGTGGAACACTGAAGCTTTCTTT
D gene: TRBD1; clone size: -; V gene: TRBV12-5; J gene: TRBJ1-1; CDR3 protein: CASGQGAGEAFF; CDR3 DNA: TGTGCTAGTGGTCAGGGGGCTGGTGAAGCTTTCTTT
D gene: -; clone size: -; V gene: TRBV9; J gene: TRBJ1-3; CDR3 protein: CASSPYSEWGAGNTIYF; CDR3 DNA: TGTGCCAGCAGCCCCTATAGCGAATGGGGGGCTGGAAACACCATATATTTT
D gene: -; clone size: -; V gene: TRBV6-2/TRBV6-3; J gene: TRBJ2-5; CDR3 protein: CASSLLRTVQETQYF; CDR3 DNA: TGTGCCAGCAGTCTCCTTAGGACAGTCCAAGAGACCCAGTACTTC
D gene: TRBD2; clone size: -; V gene: TRBV5-6; J gene: TRBJ2-7; CDR3 protein: CASSPGGGEQYF; CDR3 DNA: TGTGCCAGCAGCCCCGGGGGGGGCGAGCAGTACTTC
D gene: TRBD2; clone size: once; V gene: TRBV29-1; J gene: TRBJ2-1; CDR3 protein: CSVNGGVGGFLDEQFF; CDR3 DNA: TGCAGCGTTAATGGTGGTGTCGGGGGGTTTCTCGATGAGCAGTTCTTC
D gene: TRBD2; clone size: -; V gene: TRBV6-5; J gene: TRBJ2-5; CDR3 protein: CASRIWREEETQYF; CDR3 DNA: TGTGCCAGCAGAATCTGGCGGGAGGAAGAGACCCAGTACTTC
D gene: TRBD1; clone size: -; V gene: TRBV4-1; J gene: TRBJ1-4; CDR3 protein: CASSHPFVRQGNEKLFF; CDR3 DNA: TGCGCCAGCAGCCATCCCTTCGTAAGACAGGGTAATGAAAAACTGTTTTTT
D gene: -; clone size: -; V gene: TRBV19; J gene: TRBJ1-5; CDR3 protein: CATRLGGGNQPQHF; CDR3 DNA: TGTGCCACACGATTGGGGGGAGGTAATCAGCCCCAGCATTTT
D gene: TRBD1; clone size: -; V gene: TRBV2; J gene: TRBJ1-6; CDR3 protein: CASSLGQGRSPLHF; CDR3 DNA: TGTGCCAGCAGCTTAGGACAGGGTCGGTCACCCCTCCACTTT
D gene: TRBD2; clone size: -; V gene: TRBV4-3; J gene: TRBJ2-7; CDR3 protein: CASSQSSGSKYEQYF; CDR3 DNA: TGCGCCAGCAGCCAGTCTAGCGGGAGTAAGTACGAGCAGTACTTC
D gene: -; clone size: -; V gene: TRBV30; J gene: TRBJ1-3; CDR3 protein: CAWRSGRSGNTIYF; CDR3 DNA: TGTGCCTGGAGGTCCGGGAGATCTGGAAACACCATATATTTT
D gene: -; clone size: -; V gene: TRBV9; J gene: TRBJ1-1; CDR3 protein: CASSVLGGTEAFF; CDR3 DNA: TGTGCCAGCAGCGTATTGGGAGGGACTGAAGCTTTCTTT
D gene: -; clone size: few; V gene: TRBV4-2; J gene: TRBJ2-7; CDR3 protein: CASSQDRGASYEQYF; CDR3 DNA: TGTGCCAGCAGCCAAGACCGCGGGGCCTCCTACGAGCAGTACTTC
D gene: -; clone size: -; V gene: TRBV29-1; J gene: TRBJ2-7; CDR3 protein: CSAKAEIDSYEQYF; CDR3 DNA: TGCAGCGCAAAAGCGGAGATCGACTCCTACGAGCAGTACTTC
D gene: -; clone size: -; V gene: TRBV7-8; J gene: TRBJ2-7; CDR3 protein: CASSPFQGSFSYEQYF; CDR3 DNA: TGTGCCAGCAGCCCTTTTCAGGGCTCCTTCTCCTACGAGCAGTACTTC
D gene: TRBD2; clone size: -; V gene: TRBV13; J gene: TRBJ2-5; CDR3 protein: CASTPGGGETQYF; CDR3 DNA: TGTGCCAGCACCCCCGGCGGGGGAGAGACCCAGTACTTC
D gene: -; clone size: -; V gene: TRBV9; J gene: TRBJ1-3; CDR3 protein: CASSKDSGNTIYF; CDR3 DNA: TGTGCCAGCAGCAAAGACAGCGGAAACACCATATATTTT
D gene: -; clone size: once; V gene: TRBV7-7; J gene: TRBJ2-2; CDR3 protein: CASSLLGGGELFF; CDR3 DNA: TGTGCTAGCAGCCTACTCGGTGGCGGGGAGCTGTTTTTT
D gene: -; clone size: -; V gene: TRBV30; J gene: TRBJ1-1; CDR3 protein: CAWSRGGNTEAFF; CDR3 DNA: TGTGCCTGGAGCCGAGGGGGGAACACTGAAGCTTTCTTT
D gene: -; clone size: -; V gene: TRBV12-3/TRBV12-4; J gene: TRBJ1-3; CDR3 protein: CASSTLRNTIYF; CDR3 DNA: TGTGCCAGCAGTACACTGAGGAACACCATATATTTT
D gene: -; clone size: -; V gene: TRBV30; J gene: TRBJ1-6; CDR3 protein: CAFNLQGSAYNSPLHF; CDR3 DNA: TGTGCCTTCAATCTTCAGGGAAGCGCCTATAATTCACCCCTCCACTTT
D gene: TRBD1; clone size: many; V gene: TRBV10-3; J gene: TRBJ2-2; CDR3 protein: CAISGTGTGNTGELFF; CDR3 DNA: TGTGCCATCAGTGGGACCGGGACAGGGAACACCGGGGAGCTGTTTTTT
D gene: -; clone size: -; V gene: TRBV5-6; J gene: TRBJ1-2; CDR3 protein: CASSWSPRANYGYTF; CDR3 DNA: TGTGCCAGCAGCTGGAGTCCTAGAGCTAACTATGGCTACACCTTC
D gene: TRBD1; clone size: -; V gene: TRBV16; J gene: TRBJ1-2; CDR3 protein: CAIGQVRDYGYTF; CDR3 DNA: TGTGCCATCGGACAGGTTAGAGACTATGGCTACACCTTC
D gene: TRBD1; clone size: -; V gene: TRBV24-1; J gene: TRBJ2-5; CDR3 protein: CATSDPSTGWETQYF; CDR3 DNA: TGTGCCACCAGTGACCCATCGACAGGGTGGGAGACCCAGTACTTC
D gene: TRBD1; clone size: -; V gene: TRBV6-5; J gene: TRBJ1-5; CDR3 protein: CASTNRGLQPQHF; CDR3 DNA: TGTGCCAGCACGAACAGGGGGCTTCAGCCCCAGCATTTT
D gene: -; clone size: once; V gene: TRBV6-5; J gene: TRBJ1-6; CDR3 protein: CASSLRQVFNSPLHF; CDR3 DNA: TGTGCCAGCAGTCTTAGACAGGTTTTTAATTCACCCCTCCACTTT
D gene: TRBD1; clone size: few; V gene: TRBV4-2; J gene: TRBJ1-2; CDR3 protein: CASSGQGPTYGYTF; CDR3 DNA: TGTGCCAGCAGTGGACAGGGACCGACTTATGGCTACACCTTC
D gene: TRBD1; clone size: -; V gene: TRBV11-2; J gene: TRBJ2-7; CDR3 protein: CASSPGSTYWGQVYYEQYF; CDR3 DNA: TGTGCCAGCAGCCCAGGGTCGACCTATTGGGGACAGGTCTACTACGAGCAGTACTTC
D gene: -; clone size: once; V gene: TRBV25-1; J gene: TRBJ2-5; CDR3 protein: CASSGQGWETQYF; CDR3 DNA: TGTGCCAGCAGTGGCCAGGGGTGGGAGACCCAGTACTTC
D gene: -; clone size: -; V gene: TRBV6-4; J gene: TRBJ2-4; CDR3 protein: CASSPGLGNIQYF; CDR3 DNA: TGTGCCAGCAGCCCCGGTCTCGGAAACATTCAGTACTTC
D gene: -; clone size: -; V gene: TRBV6-4; J gene: TRBJ2-2; CDR3 protein: CASSHPGGELFF; CDR3 DNA: TGTGCCAGCAGCCACCCGGGCGGGGAGCTGTTTTTT
D gene: TRBD1; clone size: few; V gene: TRBV24-1; J gene: TRBJ2-5; CDR3 protein: CATSETGQGGTQYF; CDR3 DNA: TGTGCCACCAGTGAGACAGGACAGGGAGGGACCCAGTACTTC
D gene: -; clone size: -; V gene: TRBV11-2; J gene: TRBJ1-5; CDR3 protein: CASSQVSKWSKYSNQPQHF; CDR3 DNA: TGTGCCAGCAGTCAGGTATCCAAATGGTCCAAATATAGCAATCAGCCCCAGCATTTT
D gene: -; clone size: -; V gene: TRBV7-9; J gene: TRBJ1-1; CDR3 protein: CASSLSRAMNTEAFF; CDR3 DNA: TGTGCCAGCAGCCTGAGCAGGGCTATGAACACTGAAGCTTTCTTT
D gene: -; clone size: -; V gene: TRBV6-5; J gene: TRBJ2-7; CDR3 protein: CASSPGTPNAYEQYF; CDR3 DNA: TGTGCCAGCAGTCCCGGGACACCAAACGCCTACGAGCAGTACTTC
D gene: -; clone size: -; V gene: TRBV18; J gene: TRBJ2-7; CDR3 protein: CASSPRDIPSYEQYF; CDR3 DNA: TGTGCCAGCTCACCTCGGGACATCCCCTCCTACGAGCAGTACTTC
D gene: -; clone size: -; V gene: TRBV12-3/TRBV12-4; J gene: TRBJ1-6; CDR3 protein: CASSPSNSPLHF; CDR3 DNA: TGTGCCAGCAGCCCGAGCAATTCACCCCTCCACTTT
D gene: -; clone size: few; V gene: TRBV25-1; J gene: TRBJ1-5; CDR3 protein: CASSDSRTVQPQHF; CDR3 DNA: TGTGCCAGCAGTGACAGCCGGACAGTCCAGCCCCAGCATTTT
D gene: -; clone size: -; V gene: TRBV29-1; J gene: TRBJ2-5; CDR3 protein: CSVAAGVSKETQYF; CDR3 DNA: TGCAGCGTTGCGGCGGGCGTCTCCAAAGAGACCCAGTACTTC
D gene: -; clone size: -; V gene: TRBV9; J gene: TRBJ2-2; CDR3 protein: CASSVHGSMPGELFF; CDR3 DNA: TGTGCCAGCAGCGTACACGGGAGTATGCCCGGGGAGCTGTTTTTT
D gene: -; clone size: -; V gene: TRBV5-4; J gene: TRBJ2-5; CDR3 protein: CASSLARQPGAQYF; CDR3 DNA: TGTGCCAGCAGCTTGGCCAGGCAACCCGGTGCCCAGTACTTC
D gene: -; clone size: -; V gene: TRBV19; J gene: TRBJ1-6; CDR3 protein: CASRREAATNNSPLHF; CDR3 DNA: TGTGCCAGCCGACGGGAGGCGGCAACGAATAATTCACCCCTCCACTTT
D gene: TRBD1; clone size: -; V gene: TRBV30; J gene: TRBJ1-2; CDR3 protein: CAWSPTGLSYGYTF; CDR3 DNA: TGTGCCTGGAGCCCGACAGGGTTGAGCTATGGCTACACCTTC
D gene: TRBD2; clone size: -; V gene: TRBV9; J gene: TRBJ2-3; CDR3 protein: CASSVDHSGSTDTQYF; CDR3 DNA: TGTGCCAGCAGCGTAGACCATAGCGGGAGCACAGATACGCAGTATTTT
D gene: -; clone size: -; V gene: TRBV29-1; J gene: TRBJ1-3; CDR3 protein: CSVELDRRSSGNTIYF; CDR3 DNA: TGCAGCGTTGAATTAGACAGGCGAAGCTCTGGAAACACCATATATTTT
D gene: -; clone size: -; V gene: TRBV2; J gene: TRBJ1-5; CDR3 protein: CASSEAGRFDYSNQPQHF; CDR3 DNA: TGTGCCAGCAGTGAAGCTGGGAGGTTCGACTATAGCAATCAGCCCCAGCATTTT
D gene: -; clone size: -; V gene: TRBV3-1/TRBV3-2; J gene: TRBJ2-7; CDR3 protein: CASSQTVSPYEQYF; CDR3 DNA: TGTGCCAGCAGCCAGACAGTCTCCCCCTACGAGCAGTACTTC
D gene: TRBD2; clone size: -; V gene: TRBV5-1; J gene: TRBJ2-1; CDR3 protein: CASSPRAAGKHNEQFF; CDR3 DNA: TGCGCCAGCAGCCCGCGGGCAGCGGGAAAGCACAATGAGCAGTTCTTC
D gene: -; clone size: -; V gene: TRBV7-9; J gene: TRBJ1-4; CDR3 protein: CASSWTDVEKLFF; CDR3 DNA: TGTGCCAGCAGCTGGACAGATGTTGAAAAACTGTTTTTT
D gene: -; clone size: -; V gene: TRBV21-1; J gene: TRBJ2-4; CDR3 protein: CASSKTGRRGIQYF; CDR3 DNA: TGTGCCAGCAGCAAAACGGGTCGGCGGGGCATTCAGTACTTC
D gene: TRBD2; clone size: once; V gene: TRBV15; J gene: TRBJ2-5; CDR3 protein: CATSRPTGGQETQYF; CDR3 DNA: TGTGCCACCAGCAGGCCGACGGGAGGGCAAGAGACCCAGTACTTC
D gene: TRBD1; clone size: once; V gene: TRBV30; J gene: TRBJ1-2; CDR3 protein: CAWRTTSTGGTGYTF; CDR3 DNA: TGTGCCTGGAGAACCACGAGTACAGGGGGCACTGGCTACACCTTC
D gene: -; clone size: -; V gene: TRBV9; J gene: TRBJ2-3; CDR3 protein: CASSVLSYSTDTQYF; CDR3 DNA: TGTGCCAGCAGCGTTCTGAGTTATAGCACAGATACGCAGTATTTT
D gene: -; clone size: -; V gene: TRBV19; J gene: TRBJ2-2; CDR3 protein: CASSIDRAPTKDTGELFF; CDR3 DNA: TGTGCCAGTAGTATAGATCGAGCCCCGACAAAGGACACCGGGGAGCTGTTTTTT
D gene: TRBD2; clone size: -; V gene: TRBV28; J gene: TRBJ2-7; CDR3 protein: CASTPWGGGGRPYEQYF; CDR3 DNA: TGTGCCAGCACACCCTGGGGGGGCGGGGGGAGGCCCTACGAGCAGTACTTC
D gene: TRBD1; clone size: -; V gene: TRBV28; J gene: TRBJ1-2; CDR3 protein: CASDRVDYGYTF; CDR3 DNA: TGTGCCAGTGACAGGGTAGACTATGGCTACACCTTC